These T cell receptor beta chains were read from a single sample in a study of blood T cell repertoires in COVID-19. TCRdb's table, derived via immunoSEQ multiplex PCR, lists solely in-frame clones and lacks some. Of 95,000 to 150,000 clones detected, approximately 85% appear once; the ten largest clones hold around 10%. Sequencing used peripheral blood. These receptors all stem from a human donor in a cohort sampled during active COVID-19. Each CDR3 is given with its conserved first and last residue. D genes are given only for firm matches. The size entry is marked missing in some rows and otherwise reads once, few, many or a size class.

v_call	clone_size	d_call	j_call	cdr3_nt	cdr3_aa
TRBV6-2/TRBV6-3	.	.	TRBJ2-3	TGTGCCAGCAGTTACCTACAGGGGGGGCGCACAGATACGCAGTATTTT	CASSYLQGGRTDTQYF
TRBV5-6	.	TRBD2	TRBJ2-1	TGTGCCAGCAGCTTTGGGGGACTAGCGGGGGCCCAAAATGAGCAGTTCTTC	CASSFGGLAGAQNEQFF
TRBV7-2	.	TRBD1	TRBJ2-7	TGTGCCAGCAGACTAGGGACAGGGGGCCCCTACGAGCAGTACTTC	CASRLGTGGPYEQYF
TRBV10-3	.	TRBD1	TRBJ2-7	TGTGCCATCAGCGGGACAGGGGCGGACGAGCAGTACTTC	CAISGTGADEQYF
TRBV28	.	TRBD1	TRBJ1-2	TGTGCCAGCAGTTTATACAACAGGGGAGAGGACTATGGCTACACCTTC	CASSLYNRGEDYGYTF
TRBV2	.	.	TRBJ1-6	TGTGCCAGCAGCGGACAGAGCTCCTATAATTCACCCCTCCACTTT	CASSGQSSYNSPLHF
TRBV18	.	TRBD1	TRBJ2-5	TGTGCCAGCTCACCAGGGACAGGGGGGCAAGAGACCCAGTACTTC	CASSPGTGGQETQYF
TRBV6-2/TRBV6-3	.	TRBD1	TRBJ2-3	TGTGCCAGCAGTACTCGGGACAGGGGTTCAGATACGCAGTATTTT	CASSTRDRGSDTQYF
TRBV7-9	.	.	TRBJ1-2	TGTGCCAGCAGCTTAAAAGGGACTGGTGGCTACACCTTC	CASSLKGTGGYTF
TRBV2	few	.	TRBJ1-2	TGTGCCAGCAGTGTATCCTATGGCTACACCTTC	CASSVSYGYTF
TRBV7-9	once	.	TRBJ2-7	TGTGCCAGCAGCTTAGGGGGCGGGGACAGAAGACTCTACGAGCAGTACTTC	CASSLGGGDRRLYEQYF
TRBV6-1	.	.	TRBJ1-2	TGTGCCAGCAGTGAGGGGACATTCTATGGCTACACCTTC	CASSEGTFYGYTF
TRBV7-2	.	TRBD2	TRBJ2-1	TGTGCCAGCAGCCTTTCGTCTAGCGGGGGGGCGGGCGTTCAGAATGAGCAGTTCTTC	CASSLSSSGGAGVQNEQFF
TRBV21-1	.	.	TRBJ2-5	TGTGCCAGCAGCAAAGCGCAGTGCCAAGAGACCCAGTACTTC	CASSKAQCQETQYF
TRBV11-2	once	TRBD1	TRBJ2-7	TGTGCCAGCAGGGACAGGCGCCGGAGCTCCTACGAGCAGTACTTC	CASRDRRRSSYEQYF
TRBV3-1/TRBV3-2	.	.	TRBJ2-3	TGTGCCAGCAGCTCTCAGGTAACAGGCGGGGCAGATACGCAGTATTTT	CASSSQVTGGADTQYF
TRBV5-1	few	TRBD1	TRBJ2-3	TGCGCCAGCAGCTACCGACAGGGCGATACGCAGTATTTT	CASSYRQGDTQYF
TRBV27	.	.	TRBJ1-4	TGTGCCAGCAGTCAATCCTGGGGGGATGCTAATGAAAAACTGTTTTTT	CASSQSWGDANEKLFF
TRBV14	.	.	TRBJ1-1	TGTGCCAGCAGCCAAGATCCGGGACATTTGAACACTGAAGCTTTCTTT	CASSQDPGHLNTEAFF
TRBV7-8	.	TRBD1	TRBJ2-7	TGTGCCAGCAGCCCACGACAGGGGGCGGGAGAGCAGTACTTC	CASSPRQGAGEQYF
TRBV5-1	.	TRBD2	TRBJ2-3	TGCGCCAGCAGCTTGGCCACCGCGGGGGGGGCGGTAGATACGCAGTATTTT	CASSLATAGGAVDTQYF
TRBV4-1	.	TRBD1	TRBJ1-1	TGCGCCAGCAGCCAAAATGAATGGACAGGGGGGACTGAAGCTTTCTTT	CASSQNEWTGGTEAFF
TRBV7-6	.	TRBD2	TRBJ2-2	TGTGCCAGCAGCTTAGGACCTAGCGGGGGGAACACCGGGGAGCTGTTTTTT	CASSLGPSGGNTGELFF
TRBV6-5	.	TRBD1	TRBJ2-3	TGTGCCAGCAGTAGGGACAGGGTCACAGATACGCAGTATTTT	CASSRDRVTDTQYF
TRBV9	.	.	TRBJ1-5	TGTGCCAGCAGCGTAGGGAGTGCGCCCGACCTCAATCAGCCCCAGCATTTT	CASSVGSAPDLNQPQHF
TRBV4-1	.	TRBD1	TRBJ1-1	TGCGCCAGCAGACCTACAGGGGGAACTGAAGCTTTCTTT	CASRPTGGTEAFF
TRBV18	.	TRBD1	TRBJ2-7	TGTGCCAGCTCGGTGCAGGGGGCCGGCTACGAGCAGTACTTC	CASSVQGAGYEQYF
TRBV2	few	.	TRBJ1-6	TGTGCCAGCAGTGAAGGGGGAGGGTCCTATAATTCACCCCTCCACTTT	CASSEGGGSYNSPLHF
TRBV7-7	.	TRBD1	TRBJ2-2	TGTGCTAGCAGCTCCTCGGGACAGTTTTTAGTCGGGGAGCTGTTTTTT	CASSSSGQFLVGELFF
TRBV4-1	few	.	TRBJ2-7	TGCGCCAGCAGCCAAGTGGTGGATACAGCTAATGTAGATTACGAGCAGTACTTC	CASSQVVDTANVDYEQYF
TRBV3-1/TRBV3-2	.	TRBD2	TRBJ2-1	TGTGCCAGCAGGCCCTCTAGCGGGGGGTTGTACAATGAGCAGTTCTTC	CASRPSSGGLYNEQFF
TRBV7-9	.	TRBD1	TRBJ2-4	TGTGCCAGCAGCCTCGGGACAGAACTAGCCAAAAACATTCAGTACTTC	CASSLGTELAKNIQYF
TRBV2	few	.	TRBJ2-7	TGTGCCAGCATGGGGGGAAGCTCCTACGAGCAGTACTTC	CASMGGSSYEQYF
TRBV4-3	.	.	TRBJ2-2	TGCGCCAGCAGCCAAGAAACCCCGGAGTCGTATAACACCGGGGAGCTGTTTTTT	CASSQETPESYNTGELFF
TRBV6-1	.	.	TRBJ1-1	TGTGCCAGCAGTGAGGATCGGCAGCCGGGGACTGAAGCTTTCTTT	CASSEDRQPGTEAFF
TRBV18	.	TRBD1	TRBJ2-7	TGTGCCAGCTCCCTGGACAGGGTCGGGGGCCACGAGCAGTACTTC	CASSLDRVGGHEQYF
TRBV18	once	.	TRBJ1-2	TGTGCCAGCTCACCCCCGCAGGGGACGAACTATGGCTACACCTTC	CASSPPQGTNYGYTF
TRBV18	.	TRBD1	TRBJ2-7	TGTGCCAGCTCACCAAGTCAGGGGGCCTACGAGCAGTACTTC	CASSPSQGAYEQYF
TRBV18	.	TRBD1	TRBJ2-2	TGTGCCAGCTCACCCGGACAGGCTTCGAACACCGGGGAGCTGTTTTTT	CASSPGQASNTGELFF
TRBV7-2	.	TRBD2	TRBJ2-3	TGTGCCAGCGAGGAAGGGAGCGGGGGGGCAGATACGCAGTATTTT	CASEEGSGGADTQYF
TRBV7-2	.	.	TRBJ2-7	TGTGCCAGCAGCCCGGGATTCTCCCCCTACGAGCAGTACTTC	CASSPGFSPYEQYF
TRBV5-4	.	TRBD2	TRBJ2-2	TGTGCCAGCAGCCGCGGACTAGCGGGGGAGAACACCGGGGAGCTGTTTTTT	CASSRGLAGENTGELFF
TRBV7-8	.	TRBD1	TRBJ1-1	TGTGCCAGCAGCTTACCGACAGGGGATTATGAAGCTTTCTTT	CASSLPTGDYEAFF
TRBV19	.	.	TRBJ2-2	TGTGCCAGTAGCATAGACAGGAACACCGGGGAGCTGTTTTTT	CASSIDRNTGELFF
TRBV2	.	.	TRBJ1-4	TGTGCCAGCAGCCTACAGGTCGTGGGGGAAAAACTGTTTTTT	CASSLQVVGEKLFF
TRBV2	once	.	TRBJ2-3	TGTGCCAGCAGTTTTATACAGGGAGGGGGCACAGATACGCAGTATTTT	CASSFIQGGGTDTQYF
TRBV5-1	.	TRBD1	TRBJ2-6	TGCGCCAGCAGCTCGGGACAGGGGGACTCTGGGGCCAACGTCCTGACTTTC	CASSSGQGDSGANVLTF
TRBV5-5	.	.	TRBJ2-1	TGTGCCAGCAGCCCGACAGCCCAATACTACAATGAGCAGTTCTTC	CASSPTAQYYNEQFF
TRBV2	.	TRBD1	TRBJ1-2	TGTGCCAGCAGTGATTCCCAGGCAGGGGGCCACTATGGCTACACCTTC	CASSDSQAGGHYGYTF
TRBV9	.	TRBD1	TRBJ2-3	TGTGCCAGCAGCGTAGTCGGATTGGGACAGGGGGAAACAGATACGCAGTATTTT	CASSVVGLGQGETDTQYF
TRBV4-3	few	TRBD1	TRBJ1-4	TGCGCCAGCAGCCAAGACACCGGGACAGGGTTAAATGAAAAACTGTTTTTT	CASSQDTGTGLNEKLFF